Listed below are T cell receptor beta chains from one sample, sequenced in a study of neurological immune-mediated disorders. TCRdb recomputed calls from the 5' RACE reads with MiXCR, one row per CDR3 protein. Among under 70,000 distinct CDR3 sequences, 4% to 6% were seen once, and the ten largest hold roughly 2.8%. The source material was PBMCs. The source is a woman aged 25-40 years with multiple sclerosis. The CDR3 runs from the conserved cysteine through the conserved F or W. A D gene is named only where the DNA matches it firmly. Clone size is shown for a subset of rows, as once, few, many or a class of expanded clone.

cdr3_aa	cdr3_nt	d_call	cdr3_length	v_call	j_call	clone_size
CASSPSTGAEQYF	TGTGCCAGCAGCCCATCCACAGGGGCCGAGCAGTACTTC	TRBD1	13	TRBV7-8	TRBJ2-7	-
CSAYPVGRSYNSPLHF	TGCAGTGCTTATCCTGTGGGGCGATCCTATAATTCACCCCTCCACTTT	-	16	TRBV20-1	TRBJ1-6	many
CASRLQGAHSPLNF	TGTGCCAGCAGACTACAGGGGGCACATTCACCCCTCAACTTT	TRBD1	14	TRBV6-5	TRBJ1-6	many
CSAKDRPDGYTF	TGCAGTGCTAAGGACAGGCCGGATGGCTACACCTTC	TRBD1	12	TRBV20-1	TRBJ1-2	many
CASSTRDRFYEQYF	TGTGCCAGCAGTACCCGGGACAGATTCTACGAGCAGTACTTC	TRBD1	14	TRBV6-5	TRBJ2-7	many
CASSLQGSGANVLTF	TGCGCCAGCAGTCTACAGGGCTCTGGGGCCAACGTCCTGACTTTC	-	15	TRBV10-2	TRBJ2-6	many
CASSPRWGEAKNIQYF	TGTGCCAGCAGTCCCCGGTGGGGGGAGGCCAAAAACATTCAGTACTTC	-	16	TRBV12-3/TRBV12-4	TRBJ2-4	-
CSARARSGGVSYEQYF	TGCAGTGCTAGAGCCCGGAGCGGGGGGGTCTCCTACGAGCAGTACTTC	TRBD2	16	TRBV20-1	TRBJ2-7	many
CSVSILQGGEAFF	TGCAGCGTATCGATCCTACAGGGGGGAGAAGCTTTCTTT	TRBD1	13	TRBV29-1	TRBJ1-1	many
CASSITGELFF	TGTGCCAGCAGCATCACCGGGGAGCTGTTTTTT	-	11	TRBV3-1	TRBJ2-2	many
CSASGVAGVNNEQFF	TGCAGTGCTAGTGGGGTAGCGGGGGTTAACAATGAGCAGTTCTTC	TRBD2	15	TRBV20-1	TRBJ2-1	many
CASSQDSSKIANYGYTF	TGTGCCAGCAGCCAAGATTCTTCCAAGATTGCCAACTATGGCTACACCTTC	-	17	TRBV4-2	TRBJ1-2	many
CASSADNPQETQYF	TGTGCCAGCAGCGCAGACAATCCTCAAGAGACCCAGTACTTC	-	14	TRBV9	TRBJ2-5	many
CASSLESYNEQFF	TGTGCCAGCAGTTTAGAAAGCTACAATGAGCAGTTCTTC	-	13	TRBV12-3/TRBV12-4	TRBJ2-1	many
CASSPRPGETQYF	TGCGCCAGCAGCCCTCGCCCCGGGGAGACCCAGTACTTC	-	13	TRBV5-1	TRBJ2-5	many
CASSFSGGAFRETQYF	TGTGCCAGCAGCTTTAGCGGGGGGGCCTTTAGGGAGACCCAGTACTTC	TRBD2	16	TRBV7-8	TRBJ2-5	many
CASKFEGTEAFF	TGCGCCAGCAAATTTGAGGGCACTGAAGCTTTCTTT	-	12	TRBV4-1	TRBJ1-1	many
CASTIQGLRTDTQYF	TGTGCCAGCACCATCCAAGGACTGCGCACAGATACGCAGTATTTT	-	15	TRBV28	TRBJ2-3	-
CSARLYGGGLTGELFF	TGCAGTGCTAGATTATATGGCGGGGGGCTAACCGGGGAGCTGTTTTTT	TRBD2	16	TRBV20-1	TRBJ2-2	many
CASSLEGTDTQYF	TGCGCCAGCAGCTTGGAGGGGACAGATACGCAGTATTTT	-	13	TRBV5-1	TRBJ2-3	medium-sized
CASSPGAFAGNTIYF	TGTGCCAGCAGTCCGGGTGCGTTTGCTGGAAACACCATATATTTT	-	15	TRBV27	TRBJ1-3	few
CASSKDGSSGNTIYF	TGTGCCAGCAGCAAGGACGGGAGCTCTGGAAACACCATATATTTT	-	15	TRBV7-8	TRBJ1-3	many
CASSSGGRLLNEQFF	TGCGCCAGCAGCTCCGGTGGTAGATTGCTCAATGAGCAGTTCTTC	-	15	TRBV5-1	TRBJ2-1	many
CASSLRDTFYEQYF	TGCGCCAGCAGTCTCCGGGACACCTTCTACGAGCAGTACTTC	-	14	TRBV5-1	TRBJ2-7	few
CASKENGVIPPLHF	TGTGCCAGCAAGGAGAATGGGGTAATTCCACCCCTCCACTTT	-	14	TRBV28	TRBJ1-6	many
CASSQAPEQETQYF	TGCGCCAGCAGCCAGGCCCCGGAACAAGAGACCCAGTACTTC	-	14	TRBV5-1	TRBJ2-5	many
CASSSPAVSTDTQYF	TGTGCCAGCAGTTCTCCTGCGGTTAGCACAGATACGCAGTATTTT	-	15	TRBV27	TRBJ2-3	many
CASSFTAPREQYF	TGTGCCAGCAGTTTCACAGCCCCGCGGGAGCAGTACTTC	-	13	TRBV12-3/TRBV12-4	TRBJ2-7	many
CASSYSVGSGKTYEQYF	TGTGCCAGCAGTTACTCGGTGGGCTCAGGGAAGACCTACGAGCAGTACTTC	-	17	TRBV6-5	TRBJ2-7	few
CASSPRGAGTYEQYF	TGTGCCAGCAGCCCTAGGGGGGCGGGTACCTACGAGCAGTACTTC	-	15	TRBV3-1	TRBJ2-7	many
CASRSSGISGDTQYF	TGTGCCAGCAGGTCTAGCGGAATATCGGGGGATACGCAGTATTTT	TRBD2	15	TRBV12-3/TRBV12-4	TRBJ2-3	few
CASWQNTGPLHF	TGTGCCAGCTGGCAAAACACAGGGCCCCTCCACTTT	-	12	TRBV6-5	TRBJ1-6	many
CSASGGTTDTQYF	TGCAGTGCTAGTGGAGGGACCACAGATACGCAGTATTTT	-	13	TRBV20-1	TRBJ2-3	many
CASSRDRVESYEQYF	TGCGCCAGCAGCCGAGACAGGGTAGAGTCCTACGAGCAGTACTTC	TRBD1	15	TRBV5-1	TRBJ2-7	many
CSATPVGKENTEAFF	TGCAGTGCTACCCCGGTTGGGAAAGAGAACACTGAAGCTTTCTTT	-	15	TRBV20-1	TRBJ1-1	-
CASSLLDRENEKLFF	TGTGCCAGCAGTTTATTGGACAGGGAGAATGAAAAACTGTTTTTT	TRBD1	15	TRBV28	TRBJ1-4	many